This T cell receptor (beta chain) was profiled in a study of T cells after posttransplantation cyclophosphamide (dated by TCRdb to 2016 to 2017). With regard to the full study: Using TRB sequencing, the study followed how the T cell repertoire rebuilt after myeloablative bone marrow transplantation with posttransplantation cyclophosphamide given as GVHD prophylaxis. Antigen receptor sequencing was done on samples from 35 PTCy-treated patients and from around 15 related bone marrow donors of those patients. Blood from all 35 or so PTCy patients who had 1-year posttransplant specimens underwent TRB sequencing. Up to 3 additional blood samples from 2 to 5.2 years after transplant were also TRB-sequenced in 3 patients, as was pretransplant blood from a handful of patients. Because TRA and TRB clonality correlated tightly in fewer than ten samples, the subsequent TCR analyses were limited to TRB only. Public TRB sequences were compared against a database of over 3,500 sequences linked to responses to pathogens, tumor antigens, self-antigens and alloantigens.

With regard to this clone: Its antigen is still unknown. No much larger clone exists at a distance of one base, and base qualities are not known.

The study at large found these results: The TRB repertoires of T cells infiltrating skin or GI tract showed only limited overlap with the TRB repertoires of T cells in blood. Across 45 to 50 patients, TRB clonality was highly associated with recipient CMV seropositivity and CMV reactivation, and PTCy diversity was similar to diversity in CNI/methotrexate controls. At 1-2 months, donor-recipient similarity was low but rose over the first year, and the later blood repertoires were often dominated by donor CD8+ memory clones.

The PTCy-treated patients were enrolled in a prospective multi-institutional clinical trial. Peripheral blood and bone marrow mononuclear cells were isolated by Ficoll-Hypaque density centrifugation and cryopreserved. TRB sequencing was run on genomic DNA with either the immunoSEQ assay at survey resolution or the hsTCRB kit. The authors processed their data as follows. The immunoSEQ software was used for initial read processing, and the LymphoSeq R package was used for repertoire analyses. For each TRB dataset, clonality was calculated as 1 minus normalized Shannon entropy, and the Gini coefficient was computed as well. To infer phenotypes in unsorted samples, TRB sequences from sorted subsets of the recipient or donor were mapped onto unsorted samples from the same recipient. This is the immuneACCESS table as TCRdb keeps it, with only in-frame sequences that have V and J called. A part of the clones is gone; compared with another copy, unresolved V genes explain less than half, and the rest is unexplained. The DNA gave D and trimming, while V, J and clone size come from that table. The sample has about 24,000 clones on record, roughly 88% of them singletons. Of the sample, 6.3% is held by the ten largest clones.

The CDR3 spans 15 residues, from the cysteine through the phenylalanine. Of all the DNA, just the CDR3 is kept, 45 bases in frame from base 1. Trimming leaves V shorter by 4 bases and J shorter by 6 bases, with the junction holding 8 bases beyond the gene matches. The germline V gene sets CDR1 to SGHRS and CDR2 to YFSETQ. The source material was PBMCs. The receptor was derived from a woman aged 60-75 years with a blood cancer, CMV-positive, and with a related stem cell donor. This receptor chain uses TRBV5-1 and TRBJ2-2; TRBD1 lines up with 8 middle nucleotides. The CDR3 is CASSQGQVESGELFF. In nucleotides, the sequence is TGCGCCAGCAGCCAGGGACAGGTCGAGTCCGGGGAGCTGTTTTTT.